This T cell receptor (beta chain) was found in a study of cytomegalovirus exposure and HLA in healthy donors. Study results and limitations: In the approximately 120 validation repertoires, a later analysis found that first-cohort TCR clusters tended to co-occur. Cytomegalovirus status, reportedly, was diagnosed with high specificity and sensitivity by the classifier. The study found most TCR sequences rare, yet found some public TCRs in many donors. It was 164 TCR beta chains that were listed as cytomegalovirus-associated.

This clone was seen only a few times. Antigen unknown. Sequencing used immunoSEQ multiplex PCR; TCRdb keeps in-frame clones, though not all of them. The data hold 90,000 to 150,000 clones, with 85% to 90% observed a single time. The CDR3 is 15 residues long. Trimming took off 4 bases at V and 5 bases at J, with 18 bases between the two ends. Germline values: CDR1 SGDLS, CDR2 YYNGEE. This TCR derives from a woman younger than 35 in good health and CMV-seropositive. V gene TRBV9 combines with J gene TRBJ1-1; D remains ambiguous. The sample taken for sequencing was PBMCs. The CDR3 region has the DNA TGTGCCAGCAGCCCTCAAACTCAAACGGGGACTGAAGCTTTCTTT. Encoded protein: CASSPQTQTGTEAFF. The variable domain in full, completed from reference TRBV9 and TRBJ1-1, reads DSGVTQTPKHLITATGQRVTLRCSPRSGDLSVYWYQQSLDQGLQFLIQYYNGEERAKGNILERFSAQQFPDLHSELNLSSLELGDSALYFCASSPQTQTGTEAFFGQGTRLTVV.